This T cell receptor (beta chain) was sequenced in a study of beta chain features in type 1 diabetes. Trimming left V 5 bases short and J 6 bases short, with 21 bases between. Germline assignment: CDR1 SGHVS and CDR2 FNYEAQ. The CDR3 totals 16 residues. Isolated RNA was reverse transcribed in full, so expressed TCRB transcripts were sequenced. Measured with immunoSEQ multiplex PCR; TCRdb has only the in-frame clones, and not every one. This sample has a few hundred thousand clones; approximately 10% occur once, and the top ten carry roughly 1.3%. This clone was picked up a small number of times. The sample was central memory CD4+ T cells from blood. The receptor's source is a man aged 18 to 35 in good health. This chain links TRBV7-6 with TRBJ2-3, with TRBD2 as a possible D gene (5 bases). As DNA, the CDR3 is TGTGCCAGCAGCCCCGGGATGGCAGCACACTTCGATACGCAGTATTTT. This encodes CASSPGMAAHFDTQYF.